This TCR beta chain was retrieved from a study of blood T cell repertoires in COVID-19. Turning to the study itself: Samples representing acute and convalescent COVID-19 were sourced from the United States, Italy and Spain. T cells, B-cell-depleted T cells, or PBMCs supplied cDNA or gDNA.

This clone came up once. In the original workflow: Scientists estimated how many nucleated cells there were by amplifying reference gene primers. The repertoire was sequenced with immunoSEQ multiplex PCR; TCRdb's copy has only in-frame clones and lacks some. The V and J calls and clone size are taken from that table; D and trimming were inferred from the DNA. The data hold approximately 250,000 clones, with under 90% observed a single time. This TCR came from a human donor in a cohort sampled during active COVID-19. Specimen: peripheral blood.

The CDR3, as DNA: TGTGCCAGCAGCGCACGGACAGGGGGCCGCACCGGGGAGCTGTTTTTT. Translating it yields CASSARTGGRTGELFF. J is TRBJ2-2 and V is TRBV5-4, with 11 nucleotides matching TRBD1. The germline V gene encodes CDR1 SGHNT and CDR2 YYREEE (reference sequence). V dropped 4 bases and J dropped 4; count of bases not matched to a gene: 6. The CDR3 is made up of 16 amino acids.